Reported below is one T cell receptor beta chain. The CDR3 is made up of 13 amino acids. Germline CDR1 reads LNHDA; CDR2 reads SQIVND (reference sequence). Trimming removed 4 bases from V and 0 bases from J, with 6 bases in between. During active infection, Seattle patients enrolled and were then monitored through disease. The sample is drawn from a study of blood T cell repertoires in COVID-19. Authors' analysis steps: Amplifying reference gene primers gave estimates of nucleated cell counts. Measured with immunoSEQ multiplex PCR; TCRdb has only the in-frame clones, and not every one. For V, J and clone size, that table is used; D and trimming come from the DNA. This table holds approximately 330,000 clones, about 87% found once.

Sequenced: peripheral blood. This clonotype was sampled from a man aged 30 to 39 with COVID-19, enrolled during active disease. The chain uses TRBV19 and TRBJ1-1; no reliable D call. In nucleotides, the CDR3 is TGTGCCAGTAGTAGGCCAGTGAACACTGAAGCTTTCTTT. Protein sequence: CASSRPVNTEAFF.